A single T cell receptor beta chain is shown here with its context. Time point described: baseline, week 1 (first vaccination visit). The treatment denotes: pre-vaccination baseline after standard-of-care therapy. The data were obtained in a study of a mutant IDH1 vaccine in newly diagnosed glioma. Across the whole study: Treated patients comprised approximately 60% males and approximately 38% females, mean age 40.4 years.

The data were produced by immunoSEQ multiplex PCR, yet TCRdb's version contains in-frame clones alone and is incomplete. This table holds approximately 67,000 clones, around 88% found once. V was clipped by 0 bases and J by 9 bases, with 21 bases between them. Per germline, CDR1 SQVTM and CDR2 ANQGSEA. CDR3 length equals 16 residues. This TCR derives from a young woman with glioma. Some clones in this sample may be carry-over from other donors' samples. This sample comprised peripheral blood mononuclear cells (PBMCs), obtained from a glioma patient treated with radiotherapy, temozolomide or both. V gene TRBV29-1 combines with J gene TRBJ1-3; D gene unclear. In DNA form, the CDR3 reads TGCAGCGTTGAAGATAGTGGCGGCCCGGGGTTTGGCACCATATATTTT. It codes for CSVEDSGGPGFGTIYF.